The 23 T cell receptor beta chains listed next were all sequenced from one sample in a study of blood T cell repertoires in COVID-19. The method was immunoSEQ multiplex PCR; TCRdb's version includes in-frame clones alone and lacks a portion of them. This table has about 330,000 clones, roughly 87% appearing once. The sample consisted of PBMCs or T cells enriched from blood (not recorded which). The receptors come from a woman aged 25 to 39 who had recovered from COVID-19.

The count of this clone is one. The chain employs TRBV19 and TRBJ2-5; D is possibly TRBD1 (6 bases). Deletions cut 7 bases from V and 0 bases from J, with 9 bases between. CDR1 is LNHDA and CDR2 is SQIVND in the germline V gene (reference sequence). This CDR3 comprises 13 residues. CDR3 sequence reads: CASTGTHQETQYF. The CDR3 coding sequence is TGTGCCAGTACCGGGACACACCAAGAGACCCAGTACTTC.

V usage is TRBV18 and J usage is TRBJ1-1, with a possible D match to TRBD1 (5 bases). The CDR3 has 16 amino acids. Germline V gene sequence: CDR1 KGHSH, CDR2 LQKENI. Deletions cut 3 bases from V and 4 bases from J, with 18 bases between. The CDR3 loop reads CASSPFDQGLGTEAFF. The CDR3 DNA reads TGTGCCAGCTCACCGTTCGATCAGGGACTTGGCACTGAAGCTTTCTTT.

V and J are TRBV7-2 and TRBJ1-2; D gene ambiguous. Germline-derived CDR1 and CDR2 are SGHTA and FQGNSA. The CDR3 covers 13 residues. V was shortened by 1 base and J by 3 bases, with 6 bases between the two germline ends. The CDR3 DNA sequence: TGTGCCAGCAGCTTAGGCCGGGACTATGGCTACACCTTC. Its protein product is CASSLGRDYGYTF.

Note on this clone: This same CDR3 is encoded by further DNA sequences in the sample. The genes are TRBV7-8 and TRBJ2-1; 12 bases are shared with TRBD2. After removal of 2 bases from V and 7 bases from J, the junction contained 3 bases not matched to a gene. The germline gives CDR1 SGHVS, CDR2 FQNEAQ. CDR3 length: 15 amino acids. The CDR3 nucleotides read TGTGCCAGCAGCTTACTAGCGGGGGGGCGGAATGAGCAGTTCTTC. This codes for CASSLLAGGRNEQFF.

This chain joins TRBV12-3 or TRBV12-4 and TRBJ2-1, with TRBD2 matching 7 bases. The CDR3 is made up of 13 amino acids. The junction had 4 bases not matched to a gene; V was cut back by 2 bases and J by 9 bases. CDR3 sequence: CASSLQGGIEQFF. CDR3 nucleotide sequence: TGTGCCAGCAGTTTACAGGGAGGGATTGAGCAGTTCTTC.

In this sample, this clone turned up once. The chain links TRBV5-5 to TRBJ2-7, with D perhaps matching TRBD1 (6 bases). The germline V gene encodes CDR1 SGHKS and CDR2 YYEKEE (reference sequence). The CDR3 contains 14 residues. Trimming shortened V by 1 base and J by 6 bases, and 14 bases separated the two germline ends. The CDR3 bases are TGTGCCAGCAGCTTGAACCTGAGGGGGAGCGAGCAGTACTTC. Protein: CASSLNLRGSEQYF. Filled out from reference TRBV5-5 and TRBJ2-7, the complete variable domain reads DAGVTQSPTHLIKTRGQQVTLRCSPISGHKSVSWYQQVLGQGPQFIFQYYEKEERGRGNFPDRFSARQFPNYSSELNVNALLLGDSALYLCASSLNLRGSEQYFGPGTRLTVT.

There are a few counts of this clone. V is TRBV4-3 and J is TRBJ2-1, with 9 positions matching TRBD1. V was clipped by 1 base and J by 4 bases; unmatched bases: 5. In germline, CDR1 is LGHNA, CDR2 YSLEER. CDR3 length equals 16 residues. The CDR3: CASSQGEDRGYNEQFF. The CDR3, as DNA: TGCGCCAGCAGCCAAGGGGAGGACAGGGGTTACAATGAGCAGTTCTTC.

The chain recombines TRBV7-9 with TRBJ1-2, with a tentative D call TRBD1 (5 bases). Per the germline V gene, CDR1 is SEHNR and CDR2 is FQNEAQ (reference sequence). The length of the CDR3 is 14 residues. Trimming removed 1 base at V and 5 bases at J, with 11 bases between. DNA of the CDR3: TGTGCCAGCAGCTTAGGCGGGACGGTTTATGGCTACACCTTC. Protein product: CASSLGGTVYGYTF.

CDR3 protein: CASSYRGSMYEQYF. For the CDR3, the DNA is TGTGCCAGCAGCTACAGGGGTTCAATGTACGAGCAGTACTTC. The V call is TRBV6-5, the J call TRBJ2-7; TRBD1 agrees at 7 bases. V gave up 6 bases and J gave up 4 bases; unmatched junction bases: 9. Germline V lookup: CDR1 MNHEY, CDR2 SVGAGI. The CDR3 length is 14 residues.

This rearrangement joins TRBV6-5 to TRBJ2-5; possibly TRBD1 for D (5 bases). CDR1 MNHEY and CDR2 SVGAGI come from the germline V gene. The length of the CDR3 is 14 residues. V was shortened by 6 bases and J by 4 bases, with 15 bases between the two germline ends. This chain's CDR3 is CASRATGSGETQYF. CDR3 bases: TGTGCCAGCAGGGCTACAGGCTCGGGAGAGACCCAGTACTTC.

This rearrangement joins TRBV25-1 to TRBJ2-7; a weak D match, TRBD1 (5 bases). The V gene lost 4 bases and the J gene lost 4 bases, with 8 bases spanning the gap. Germline CDR1 reads MGHDK; CDR2 reads SYGVNS. This CDR3 contains 12 residues. CDR3: CASSAQGYEQYF. The DNA for the CDR3 is TGTGCCAGCAGTGCGCAGGGTTACGAGCAGTACTTC.

The rearrangement uses TRBV2 and TRBJ2-7, with 7 bases aligning to TRBD1. CDR3 length: 17 amino acids. V shed 4 bases, J shed 1 base, and the junction held 13 bases outside the gene matches. Germline CDR1 and CDR2: SNHLY and FYNNEI. CDR3 sequence (DNA): TGTGCCAGCAGTGGGTCGGTTCCAGGGGGTCTTTCCTACGAGCAGTACTTC. Its protein product is CASSGSVPGGLSYEQYF.

The chain joins TRBV30 to TRBJ1-2, with unresolved D. V dropped 0 bases and J dropped 2 bases, with 10 bases sitting between them. The CDR3 extends over 14 amino acids. Germline V lookup: CDR1 GTSNPN, CDR2 SVGIG (reference sequence). The CDR3 region has the DNA TGTGCCTGGAGTGTAAGTTACAGCAACTATGGCTACACCTTC. Its translation: CAWSVSYSNYGYTF. Full variable domain (remainder filled in from reference TRBV30 and TRBJ1-2): SQTIHQWPATLVQPVGSPLSLECTVEGTSNPNLYWYRQAAGRGLQLLFYSVGIGQISSEVPQNLSASRPQDRQFILSSKKLLLSDSGFYLCAWSVSYSNYGYTFGSGTRLTVV.

This chain links TRBV9 with TRBJ2-1; 8 bases align to TRBD2. V gave up 0 bases and J gave up 7 bases; unmatched junction bases: 6. Germline loops: CDR1 SGDLS, CDR2 YYNGEE. The CDR3 spans 15 residues. The CDR3 coding sequence is TGTGCCAGCAGCGTAGTTGGTGAGCGGGGGAATGAGCAGTTCTTC. Translation gives CASSVVGERGNEQFF.

The V gene is TRBV5-6, the J gene TRBJ1-1; D is unresolved. There are 15 residues in the CDR3. The germline gives CDR1 SGHDT, CDR2 YYEEEE. With 0 bases removed from V and 4 bases from J, the gap between germline ends came to 13 bases. The CDR3 bases are TGTGCCAGCAGCTTGGTCCTCGTGGGGAGCACTGAAGCTTTCTTT. It specifies CASSLVLVGSTEAFF.

The chain has TRBV28 and TRBJ1-2; 8 bases line up with TRBD1. The CDR3 loop spans 14 amino acids. With 5 bases clipped from V and 2 bases from J, the junction kept 4 bases outside the gene matches. Germline V gene sequence: CDR1 MDHEN, CDR2 SYDVKM. In DNA form, the CDR3 reads TGTGCCAGCAGTAGAGGACAGGGAAACTATGGCTACACCTTC. It translates to CASSRGQGNYGYTF.

This chain links TRBV11-2 with TRBJ1-5, with 8 bases that match TRBD1. J was trimmed by 4 bases and V by 5 bases; bases with no gene match: 1. The CDR3 length is 13 residues. Germline CDR1 is SGHAT and CDR2 is FQNNGV. CDR3: CASSRTGNQPQHF. CDR3 coding DNA: TGTGCCAGCAGCCGGACAGGGAATCAGCCCCAGCATTTT.

The V gene is TRBV18, the J gene TRBJ1-2; TRBD1 matches 9 bases. This CDR3 region has 17 residues. Losses at the gene ends were 3 bases for V and 1 base for J; bases not matched to a gene: 9. Germline-derived CDR1 and CDR2 are KGHSH and LQKENI. CDR3 DNA sequence: TGTGCCAGCTCACCTGGGACAGGGACGTTCGATAACTATGGCTACACCTTC. It encodes CASSPGTGTFDNYGYTF.

This chain uses TRBV28 with TRBJ2-1, with TRBD1 as a possible D gene (6 bases). CDR1 and CDR2 (germline): MDHEN, SYDVKM. The CDR3 is 13 residues long. Trimming took off 5 bases at V and 2 bases at J, with 7 bases between the two ends. CDR3 DNA: TGTGCCAGCAGTGGACAGCCCTACAATGAGCAGTTCTTC. It encodes CASSGQPYNEQFF.

This chain uses TRBV2 with TRBJ2-3; D might be TRBD1 (6 bases). V gave up 4 bases and J gave up 3 bases, with 14 bases separating them. Germline V gene data show CDR1 as SNHLY and CDR2 as FYNNEI. The CDR3 contains 15 residues. The CDR3 loop is CASSAQGRPTDTQYF. CDR3 in DNA: TGTGCCAGCAGTGCCCAGGGGCGACCGACAGATACGCAGTATTTT.

This chain joins TRBV7-9 and TRBJ1-2; TRBD1 matches 8 bases. Germline CDR1 reads SEHNR; CDR2 reads FQNEAQ (reference sequence). CDR3 length: 15 amino acids. With 5 bases clipped from V and 0 bases from J, the junction kept 5 bases outside the gene matches. In nucleotides, the CDR3 is TGTGCCAGCAGCCGGGACAGGAGAGCTAACTATGGCTACACCTTC. Translating it yields CASSRDRRANYGYTF.

The chain recombines TRBV3-1 (or the pseudogene TRBV3-2) with TRBJ1-5; TRBD1 matches 8 bases. This CDR3 is 15 amino acids long. Germline V lookup: CDR1 LGHDT, CDR2 YNNKEL (reference sequence). With V trimmed by 4 bases and J by 6 bases, 8 bases remained unmatched. CDR3 in amino acids: CASSLGQGGGQPQHF. The CDR3, as DNA: TGTGCCAGCAGCCTCGGACAGGGTGGTGGTCAGCCCCAGCATTTT.

This clone has only one observation. This chain links TRBV27 with TRBJ1-2, with 7 positions matching TRBD1. Germline V gene sequence: CDR1 MNHEY, CDR2 SMNVEV (reference sequence). Trimming cost V 3 bases and J 4 bases; bases outside gene matches: 8. The CDR3 is 15 amino acids. This CDR3 reads CASSLGGQSVYGYTF. The CDR3 coding sequence is TGTGCCAGCAGTTTGGGGGGACAGAGCGTCTATGGCTACACCTTC.